The rows below give T cell receptor beta chains drawn from one sample of a study of human T cells and chemical hapten exposure. TCRdb recomputed calls from the RACE reads with MiXCR, one row per CDR3 protein. The sample has around 380,000 distinct CDR3 sequences, around 5.5% seen once. The sequences come from whole blood, collected in connection with sensitization to the hapten diphenylcyclopropenone (DPC). These receptors were collected from a woman aged 18-30 years with alopecia areata. Some clones in this sample may be carry-over from other donors' samples. The conserved cysteine and the conserved F or W are not part of the CDR3 here. Part of the rows lack a size; the others show once, few, many or a class for expanded clones.

clone size,V gene,CDR3 protein
many,TRBV12-3/TRBV12-4,ASSPQWNTEAF
.,TRBV12-3/TRBV12-4,ASRRTAGNTEAF
many,TRBV27,ASSTGQVMKETQY
.,TRBV7-8,ASSLEENQPQH
many,TRBV24-1,ATSDPSSTDTQY
many,TRBV3-1,ASSHRDTIY
many,TRBV5-7,ASTLYGQGAREQF
many,TRBV29-1,SAGVSLNTEAF
few,TRBV11-3,ASSFGRGTETQY
many,TRBV7-2,ASSFPRSSGY
many,TRBV7-2,ASSSRASETQY
many,TRBV24-1,ATSDWRGGENEQF
many,TRBV20-1,SGMEQTSTDTQY
.,TRBV20-1,SARTDPNTEAF
many,TRBV6-5,ASSFGTGVQEQY
.,TRBV7-9,ASSLSTGALYEQY
many,TRBV12-3/TRBV12-4,ASSLGQADTIY
many,TRBV10-3,AISESQPSGNTIY
many,TRBV9,ASSVANGVGVYEQY
.,TRBV6-2/TRBV6-3,ASSRRGGAGTDTQY
.,TRBV9,ASKQGASNSPLH
many,TRBV6-1,ASSFIQSNQPQH
.,TRBV2,ASSDSDRHT
many,TRBV13,ASSSSTPTIGTDTQY
many,TRBV20-1,SARDLGNTGELF
.,TRBV15,ATAPRSNSPLH
.,TRBV7-9,ASSFNWQGRKETQY
.,TRBV20-1,SALKGGHQPQH
.,TRBV5-1,ASSLGTGGEKTQY
few,TRBV29-1,SVESRGTGELF
few,TRBV5-6,ASSWGQVQETQY
.,TRBV20-1,SARDVLSGPYGYT
many,TRBV11-2,ASSLRPGGAGTQY
many,TRBV9,ASSVAGNSGNTIY
.,TRBV2,ASRWEQETQY
.,TRBV20-1,SAPLTGGRGKLF
few,TRBV6-2/TRBV6-3,ASSTRGNYGYT
.,TRBV9,ASSVTTGRIYNEQF
.,TRBV18,ASSPPGQRETQY
few,TRBV7-2,ASSSDAGGYGYT
.,TRBV25-1,ASSEGTGLFQPQH
.,TRBV20-1,SARDGVNTEAF
many,TRBV27,ASRPDRISTDTQY
many,TRBV4-3,ASSQEPLFMNTEAF
.,TRBV6-2/TRBV6-3,ASETGAKNIQY
few,TRBV19,ASSIDRDRLELDTQY
.,TRBV29-1,STAHSVGVRTEAF